The 2 T cell receptor beta chains given below trace back to one sample, sequenced in a study of cytomegalovirus exposure and HLA in healthy donors. PCR employed 60 Vbeta and 13 Jbeta primers. TCRdb's copy holds only in-frame clones and misses some; the assay was immunoSEQ multiplex PCR. The profile covers fewer than 200,000 clones, with 79% appearing a single time and under 0.75% taken by the ten largest. Sequenced sample: PBMCs. These TCRs come from a woman aged 40 to 50 in good health and CMV-seronegative.

The chain uses TRBV7-3 and TRBJ1-1, with 10 positions matching TRBD1. Germline CDR1 and CDR2: SGHTA and FQGTGA. V lost 5 bases to trimming and J lost 5 bases; unmatched junction nucleotides: 5. The CDR3 sequence is 14 residues long. For the CDR3, the DNA is TGTGCCAGCAGCCCGACAGGGGGCGGGACTGAAGCTTTCTTT. The encoded protein is CASSPTGGGTEAFF.

This clone has a handful of counts. The DNA of the CDR3 is TGTGCCAGCAGCTCGGACAGGGGGAGGTCTGGGGCCAACGTCCTGACTTTC. Amino acids: CASSSDRGRSGANVLTF. The rearrangement links TRBV27 to TRBJ2-6, with 10 bases fitting TRBD1. The ends lost 6 bases at V and 1 base at J; junction bases unmatched: 6. The CDR3 loop spans 17 amino acids. The germline gives CDR1 MNHEY, CDR2 SMNVEV (reference sequence).